The rows below give T cell receptor beta chains drawn from one sample of a study of beta chain features in type 1 diabetes. The protocol was immunoSEQ multiplex PCR, while the TCRdb copy is restricted to in-frame clones and leaves out a portion. The table shows roughly 500,000 clones, with 10% to 12% occurring only once. Sequencing used naive CD4+ T cells from blood. The receptor set was obtained from a woman between 18 and 30 years old in good health. CDR3s include the opening cysteine and the closing phenylalanine or tryptophan. Fields, in order: CDR3 DNA, CDR3 protein, V gene, D gene, clone size, J gene. D genes are given only for firm matches. A clone size is listed for some rows: how often the clone was seen (once, few, many), or a class if it is expanded.

DNA: TGTGCCAGCAGCGTAGGAACTAGCGGGATCCCCTCCTACAATGAGCAGTTCTTC
CDR3: CASSVGTSGIPSYNEQFF
V: TRBV9
D: TRBD2
size: few
J: TRBJ2-1

DNA: TGTGCCACCGGGGCCCAGGACAGGGGACGGGAGACCCAGTACTTC
CDR3: CATGAQDRGRETQYF
V: TRBV6-6
D: TRBD1
size: .
J: TRBJ2-5

DNA: TGTGCCAGCAGTTTATCGTTCGGGGGAGGGGAGACCCAGTACTTC
CDR3: CASSLSFGGGETQYF
V: TRBV27
D: TRBD2
size: .
J: TRBJ2-5

DNA: TGTGCCAGCAGCGTAGACCCAGGGCTGGAGTCAGATACGCAGTATTTT
CDR3: CASSVDPGLESDTQYF
V: TRBV9
D: .
size: few
J: TRBJ2-3

DNA: TGCAGCGTTGCTTCGTTGCGGGAGGGCTACGAGCAGTACTTC
CDR3: CSVASLREGYEQYF
V: TRBV29-1
D: TRBD2
size: few
J: TRBJ2-7

DNA: TGTGCCAGCAGCGTAGGGACTAGCGGGGGTTACAATGAGCAGTTCTTC
CDR3: CASSVGTSGGYNEQFF
V: TRBV5-6
D: TRBD2
size: .
J: TRBJ2-1

DNA: TGTGCCAGCAGGAATGGACAGCCGGGCACCTACGAGCAGTACTTC
CDR3: CASRNGQPGTYEQYF
V: TRBV6-5
D: .
size: .
J: TRBJ2-7

DNA: TGCAGCGTCCGCGACGGGGTGGCCAATTACAATGAGCAGTTCTTC
CDR3: CSVRDGVANYNEQFF
V: TRBV29-1
D: .
size: .
J: TRBJ2-1

DNA: TGCGCCAGCAGCCCACCCCAGGACGGGACGCAGTATTTT
CDR3: CASSPPQDGTQYF
V: TRBV4-3
D: .
size: .
J: TRBJ2-3

DNA: TGTGCCAGCAGCACTAGGACACCCTACAATGAGCAGTTCTTC
CDR3: CASSTRTPYNEQFF
V: TRBV7-2
D: .
size: .
J: TRBJ2-1

DNA: TGCGCCAGCAGCCAAGGCCCCCAGGGAGGTCTGGATACGCAGTATTTT
CDR3: CASSQGPQGGLDTQYF
V: TRBV4-1
D: .
size: .
J: TRBJ2-3

DNA: TGTGCCAGCAGTGCACAAGGGTTGGGTCTTGGCACTGAAGCTTTCTTT
CDR3: CASSAQGLGLGTEAFF
V: TRBV6-1
D: .
size: few
J: TRBJ1-1

DNA: TGTGCCATCAGTGATGGACTAGTCAGTTACGAGCAGTACTTC
CDR3: CAISDGLVSYEQYF
V: TRBV10-3
D: TRBD2
size: few
J: TRBJ2-7

DNA: TGTGCCAGCAGCCGGGCCGGGAGTAGGTCCTACGAGCAGTACTTC
CDR3: CASSRAGSRSYEQYF
V: TRBV5-4
D: .
size: few
J: TRBJ2-7

DNA: TGTGCCACCAGCAGAGCAGGGAGGGCTGGGGCCAACGTCCTGACTTTC
CDR3: CATSRAGRAGANVLTF
V: TRBV15
D: TRBD2
size: .
J: TRBJ2-6

DNA: TGTGCCAGTAGTAGCCCCCTGAGCGGGAGAGGAAATACGCAGTATTTT
CDR3: CASSSPLSGRGNTQYF
V: TRBV19
D: TRBD2
size: .
J: TRBJ2-3

DNA: TGTGCCACCAGCAGAAACTGGGGGAACACTGAAGCTTTCTTT
CDR3: CATSRNWGNTEAFF
V: TRBV15
D: .
size: few
J: TRBJ1-1

DNA: TGTGCCAGCAGCCCCCCCGGGACAGCCAACACCGGGGAGCTGTTTTTT
CDR3: CASSPPGTANTGELFF
V: TRBV28
D: TRBD1
size: few
J: TRBJ2-2

DNA: TGTGCCATCAGCGGGACTAGCGGGAGTTACGAGCAGTACTTC
CDR3: CAISGTSGSYEQYF
V: TRBV10-3
D: TRBD2
size: .
J: TRBJ2-7

DNA: TGCGCCAGCAGCTCTTTCAAAGGGCCCGGACAGGCAATGAACACTGAAGCTTTCTTT
CDR3: CASSSFKGPGQAMNTEAFF
V: TRBV5-1
D: TRBD1
size: .
J: TRBJ1-1

DNA: TGTGCCAGCAGTGAGGCTTTGGCTGGAGTTAGCTACACCTTC
CDR3: CASSEALAGVSYTF
V: TRBV2
D: .
size: .
J: TRBJ1-2

DNA: TGTGCCAGTAGTATAAAGTCTTTCCAAGAGACCCAGTACTTC
CDR3: CASSIKSFQETQYF
V: TRBV19
D: .
size: few
J: TRBJ2-5

DNA: TGTGCCAGCAGCCCCGGACAGCGGAATTCACCCCTCCACTTT
CDR3: CASSPGQRNSPLHF
V: TRBV9
D: .
size: few
J: TRBJ1-6

DNA: TGTGCCAGCAGGATGGACAGGCCTGAAGCTTTCTTT
CDR3: CASRMDRPEAFF
V: TRBV6-6
D: TRBD1
size: few
J: TRBJ1-1

DNA: TGTGCCAGCAGCTACGGACTAGCGGTTTCCTACAATGAGCAGTTCTTC
CDR3: CASSYGLAVSYNEQFF
V: TRBV7-2
D: TRBD2
size: .
J: TRBJ2-1

DNA: TGTGCCAGCTCACTTTCCGACATCTCCTACAATGAGCAGTTCTTC
CDR3: CASSLSDISYNEQFF
V: TRBV18
D: .
size: few
J: TRBJ2-1

DNA: TGTGCCAGCAGTTACTCGTTTGAGAACACTGAAGCTTTCTTT
CDR3: CASSYSFENTEAFF
V: TRBV6-6
D: .
size: few
J: TRBJ1-1

DNA: TGTGCCAGCAGCCAACTCCTCGGAAACACCATATATTTT
CDR3: CASSQLLGNTIYF
V: TRBV14
D: .
size: .
J: TRBJ1-3

DNA: TGTGCCAGCAGCTTAGCGTCAGCGGGAGTCCCAGAGACCCAGTACTTC
CDR3: CASSLASAGVPETQYF
V: TRBV7-2
D: TRBD2
size: few
J: TRBJ2-5

DNA: TGCGCCAGCAGCTTGAGGCGGGCGGCCACAGATACGCAGTATTTT
CDR3: CASSLRRAATDTQYF
V: TRBV5-1
D: .
size: .
J: TRBJ2-3

DNA: TGTGCCAGCAGCCAATTCCGGGGTAACACAGATACGCAGTATTTT
CDR3: CASSQFRGNTDTQYF
V: TRBV14
D: .
size: .
J: TRBJ2-3

DNA: TGTGCCAGCAGCTTAGACGGGGCTGAGCAGTTCTTC
CDR3: CASSLDGAEQFF
V: TRBV7-6
D: .
size: few
J: TRBJ2-1

DNA: TGCGCCAGCAGCACACAGACAGGAAATGGCTACACCTTC
CDR3: CASSTQTGNGYTF
V: TRBV4-3
D: .
size: .
J: TRBJ1-2

DNA: TGTGCCAGCCGTGCAACAGTAGGACAGCCCCAGCATTTT
CDR3: CASRATVGQPQHF
V: TRBV2
D: .
size: few
J: TRBJ1-5

DNA: TGTGCCAGCAGCCTACAGATGAACACTGAAGCTTTCTTT
CDR3: CASSLQMNTEAFF
V: TRBV7-2
D: .
size: few
J: TRBJ1-1

DNA: TGCGCCAGCAGCTTGGTACCGCAGGGTGGCGATTCACCCCTCCACTTT
CDR3: CASSLVPQGGDSPLHF
V: TRBV5-1
D: .
size: few
J: TRBJ1-6

DNA: TGCGCCAGCAGCCAAGCGGGACAGCTAAGCTCCTATAATTCACCCCTCCACTTT
CDR3: CASSQAGQLSSYNSPLHF
V: TRBV4-1
D: TRBD1
size: .
J: TRBJ1-6

DNA: TGCGCCAGCAGCTCAGGAGCGGCTGTGCTATCTGAAGCTTTCTTT
CDR3: CASSSGAAVLSEAFF
V: TRBV5-1
D: .
size: .
J: TRBJ1-1

DNA: TGTGCCAGTAGGGGACTCGTCGAGCAGTACTTC
CDR3: CASRGLVEQYF
V: TRBV19
D: .
size: .
J: TRBJ2-7